A selection of T cell receptor beta chains follows, all from one sample in a study of blood T cell repertoires in COVID-19. Generated by immunoSEQ multiplex PCR, the TCRdb table keeps only in-frame clones and is missing some. In the table there are about 400,000 clones, roughly 90% of which are singletons. Sequencing input: peripheral blood. The source is a woman aged 25 to 45 with acute or convalescent COVID-19. Both conserved end residues are trimmed from each CDR3. The order of the fields is J gene, V gene, CDR3 protein.

J: TRBJ1-1; V: TRBV30; CDR3: AWSRQGRDTEAF
J: TRBJ2-1; V: TRBV5-4; CDR3: ASSSPGQGNEQF
J: TRBJ1-1; V: TRBV5-1; CDR3: ASSVFGGQTGNTEAF
J: TRBJ2-7; V: TRBV7-8; CDR3: ASSSPETPLYEQY
J: TRBJ1-1; V: TRBV5-1; CDR3: ASSLGPGWGTEAF
J: TRBJ2-2; V: TRBV19; CDR3: ASTGWGEWAGELF
J: TRBJ2-5; V: TRBV30; CDR3: AWSVGQGTGETQY
J: TRBJ1-1; V: TRBV4-1; CDR3: ASSQPTRARTEAF
J: TRBJ1-1; V: TRBV24-1; CDR3: ATSEAGLGNTEAF
J: TRBJ2-3; V: TRBV6-1; CDR3: ASSEVGAPDTQY
J: TRBJ2-7; V: TRBV6-4; CDR3: ASNNRGRRDEQY
J: TRBJ1-3; V: TRBV6-5; CDR3: ASSYRVSGNTIY
J: TRBJ1-4; V: TRBV28; CDR3: ASSLSTTYNEKLF
J: TRBJ2-1; V: TRBV21-1; CDR3: ASSKAARRGRDNEQF
J: TRBJ2-3; V: TRBV5-1; CDR3: ASSKGGIDTQY
J: TRBJ1-2; V: TRBV6-5; CDR3: ASRNYGYT
J: TRBJ1-5; V: TRBV30; CDR3: AWSGGVHQPQH
J: TRBJ2-7; V: TRBV6-5; CDR3: ASAGAGASYEQY
J: TRBJ2-7; V: TRBV28; CDR3: ASSLSGGGYEQY
J: TRBJ2-5; V: TRBV5-6; CDR3: ASSLAKQGLETQY
J: TRBJ2-7; V: TRBV11-2; CDR3: ASSLGGGAYEQY
J: TRBJ1-2; V: TRBV12-2; CDR3: ASRLAGDRALSNYGYT
J: TRBJ2-1; V: TRBV14; CDR3: ASSQVTEKGNEQF
J: TRBJ2-5; V: TRBV5-1; CDR3: ASSARQGQQETQY